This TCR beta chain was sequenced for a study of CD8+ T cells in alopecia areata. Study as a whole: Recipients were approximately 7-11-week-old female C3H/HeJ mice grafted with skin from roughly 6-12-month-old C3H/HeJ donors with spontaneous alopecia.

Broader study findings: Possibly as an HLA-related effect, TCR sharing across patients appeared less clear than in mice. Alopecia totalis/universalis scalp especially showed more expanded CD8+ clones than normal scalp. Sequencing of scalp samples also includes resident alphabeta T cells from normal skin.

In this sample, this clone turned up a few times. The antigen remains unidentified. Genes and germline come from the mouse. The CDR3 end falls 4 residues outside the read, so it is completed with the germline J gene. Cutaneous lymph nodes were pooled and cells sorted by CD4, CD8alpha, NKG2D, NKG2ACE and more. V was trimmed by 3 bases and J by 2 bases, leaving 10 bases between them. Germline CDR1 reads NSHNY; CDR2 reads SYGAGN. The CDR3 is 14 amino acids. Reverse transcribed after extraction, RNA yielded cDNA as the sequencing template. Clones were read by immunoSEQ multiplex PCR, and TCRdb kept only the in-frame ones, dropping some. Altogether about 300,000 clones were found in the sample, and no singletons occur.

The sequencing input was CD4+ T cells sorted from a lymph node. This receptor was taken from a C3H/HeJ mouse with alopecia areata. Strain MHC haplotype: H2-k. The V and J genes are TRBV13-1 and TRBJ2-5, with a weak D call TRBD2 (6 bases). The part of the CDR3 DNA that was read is TGTGCCAGCAGTGTCGGGACTCTCCAAGAC. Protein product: CASSVGTLQD. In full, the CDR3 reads CASSVGTLQDTQYF.